These 23 T cell receptor beta chains came from one sample sequenced in a study of T cell responses to AZD1222 COVID-19 vaccine. Data came from immunoSEQ multiplex PCR; TCRdb stores just in-frame clones and leaves some out. The table includes 110,000 to 150,000 clones, around 93% detected once. Sequencing was performed on peripheral blood, taken on day 0 of AZD1222 vaccination. These receptors were obtained from an adult in good health.

Here the CDR3 reads CASSQPPGTGPDYGYTF. The DNA of the CDR3 is TGCGCCAGCAGCCAACCTCCCGGGACAGGCCCCGACTATGGCTACACCTTC. This chain connects TRBV5-1 to TRBJ1-2; 8 nucleotides match TRBD1. V lost 4 bases and J lost 3; bases outside the gene matches: 14. The CDR3 extends over 17 amino acids. Germline V lookup: CDR1 SGHRS, CDR2 YFSETQ.

CDR3 region: CASSAGRHSNQPQHF. The CDR3 DNA reads TGTGCCAGTAGTGCAGGACGACATAGCAATCAGCCCCAGCATTTT. The chain employs TRBV19 and TRBJ1-5; D is unclear. V was shortened by 5 bases and J by 0 bases, with 11 bases between the two germline ends. The CDR3 length is 15 residues. CDR1 is LNHDA and CDR2 is SQIVND in the germline V gene (reference sequence).

The rearrangement uses TRBV6-5 and TRBJ2-1, with 11 bases matching TRBD1. V dropped 0 bases and J dropped 4; count of bases not matched to a gene: 2. The CDR3 runs to 16 residues. Germline V gene sequence: CDR1 MNHEY, CDR2 SVGAGI. CDR3 nucleotide sequence: TGTGCCAGCAGTTACTCCGGGACAGGGGGATACAATGAGCAGTTCTTC. This gives the protein CASSYSGTGGYNEQFF.

This clone was observed once. This sequence joins TRBV18 and TRBJ1-1, with a tentative D call TRBD1 (6 bases). Trimming took 4 bases from V and 5 from J, leaving 17 bases between them. This CDR3 is 15 amino acids long. CDR1 and CDR2 (germline): KGHSH, LQKENI. CDR3 sequence: CASSLSGGGSTEAFF. Here the CDR3 DNA reads TGTGCCAGCTCACTCTCCGGAGGGGGAAGTACTGAAGCTTTCTTT.

V usage is TRBV2 and J usage is TRBJ1-3; TRBD1 matches 8 bases. This CDR3 region has 13 residues. The V and J ends lost 11 bases and 3 bases, in that order; junction bases with no gene match: 6. CDR1 is SNHLY and CDR2 is FYNNEI in the germline V gene. CDR3 residues: CAGDRGNGNTIYF. The CDR3 DNA follows: TGTGCCGGAGACAGGGGTAATGGAAACACCATATATTTT. Full variable domain (missing parts from reference TRBV2 and TRBJ1-3): EPEVTQTPSHQVTQMGQEVILRCVPISNHLYFYWYRQILGQKVEFLVSFYNNEISEKSEIFDDQFSVERPDGSNFTLKIRSTKLEDSAMYFCAGDRGNGNTIYFGEGSWLTVV.

The count of this clone is one. V gene TRBV7-9 combines with J gene TRBJ1-2, with D possibly TRBD1 on 6 matching bases. V lost 5 bases to trimming and J lost 7 bases, with 20 bases between them. There are 15 residues in the CDR3. CDR1 and CDR2 (germline): SEHNR, FQNEAQ (reference sequence). CDR3 sequence: CASSLRGSGFGGYTF. Written as DNA, the CDR3 is TGTGCCAGCAGCCTAAGGGGGAGTGGCTTCGGTGGCTACACCTTC.

The chain combines TRBV11-2 with TRBJ2-3, with a weak D call TRBD2 (6 bases). Deletions cut 6 bases from V and 0 bases from J, with 13 bases between. Germline CDR1 SGHAT, CDR2 FQNNGV. This CDR3 has 15 amino acids. The CDR3 nucleotides read TGTGCCAGCAGAACATGGGGAGGCAGCACAGATACGCAGTATTTT. Amino acids: CASRTWGGSTDTQYF. The full variable domain, rest sourced from reference TRBV11-2 and TRBJ2-3, is EAGVAQSPRYKIIEKRQSVAFWCNPISGHATLYWYQQILGQGPKLLIQFQNNGVVDDSQLPKDRFSAERLKGVDSTLKIQPAKLEDSAVYLCASRTWGGSTDTQYFGPGTRLTVL.

This CDR3 is CASSAAGPRAGAHSNQPQHF. Written as DNA, the CDR3 is TGTGCCAGCAGTGCGGCGGGCCCTCGTGCTGGGGCCCATAGCAATCAGCCCCAGCATTTT. The rearrangement uses TRBV6-1 and TRBJ1-5; maybe TRBD1 (5 bases). There are 20 residues in the CDR3. Germline V gives CDR1 MNHNS, CDR2 SASEGT. V was trimmed by 4 bases and J by 0 bases, leaving 25 bases between them.

V is TRBV2 and J is TRBJ1-5; D unresolved. Germline values: CDR1 SNHLY, CDR2 FYNNEI. V was shortened by 8 bases and J by 3 bases, with 14 bases between the two germline ends. There are 14 residues in the CDR3. CDR3 sequence (DNA): TGTGCCAGCTCGAGTGTAGGGATCAATCAGCCCCAGCATTTT. Translating it yields CASSSVGINQPQHF.

The chain couples TRBV4-1 to TRBJ1-2, with TRBD1 matching 11 bases. With V trimmed by 4 bases and J by 4 bases, 5 bases remained unmatched. In germline, CDR1 is MGHRA, CDR2 YSYEKL. The CDR3 length is 15 residues. CDR3 residues: CASSPRTGGVYGYTF. The CDR3 nucleotides read TGCGCCAGCAGCCCCAGGACAGGGGGCGTCTATGGCTACACCTTC.

Only one count was recorded for this clone. V is TRBV2 and J is TRBJ1-2; TRBD1 might be the D (5 bases). There are 14 residues in the CDR3. Germline V gives CDR1 SNHLY, CDR2 FYNNEI. Trimming stripped 8 bases from V and 9 bases from J, with 22 bases between. For the CDR3, the DNA is TGTGCCAGCCGAATAAGACAGCCGTCTGGGAGCTACACCTTC. Its protein is CASRIRQPSGSYTF.

This chain links TRBV6-6 with TRBJ2-5; D is unresolved. The germline V gene has CDR1 MNHNY and CDR2 SVGAGI (reference sequence). This CDR3 is built from 12 residues. Trimming took off 5 bases at V and 2 bases at J, with 6 bases between the two ends. CDR3 DNA: TGTGCCAGCAGTAGGGAACAAGAGACCCAGTACTTC. It codes for CASSREQETQYF.

The chain recombines TRBV30 with TRBJ1-1; possibly TRBD1 for D (5 bases). V was clipped by 0 bases and J by 2 bases, with 10 bases between them. This CDR3 contains 14 residues. Germline CDR1 and CDR2: GTSNPN and SVGIG (reference sequence). Here the CDR3 DNA reads TGTGCCTGGAGTGTACTCAGGGTTAACACTGAAGCTTTCTTT. It specifies CAWSVLRVNTEAFF.

The chain joins TRBV9 to TRBJ1-5; D not certain. From germline, CDR1 is SGDLS and CDR2 YYNGEE. The CDR3 has 15 amino acids. Trimming left V 0 bases short and J 5 bases short, with 12 bases between. DNA for the CDR3: TGTGCCAGCAGCGTAGATAACACCCAAGATCAGCCCCAGCATTTT. Its translation: CASSVDNTQDQPQHF.

This rearrangement joins TRBV14 to TRBJ1-2; 9 bases map to TRBD1. V lost 6 bases and J lost 7; bases outside the gene matches: 6. The CDR3 sequence is 13 residues long. CDR1 and CDR2 from the germline V gene are SGHDN and FVKESK. CDR3 residues: CASSIQGASGYTF. CDR3 DNA sequence: TGTGCCAGCAGTATACAGGGGGCGTCTGGCTACACCTTC.

The chain links TRBV4-1 to TRBJ1-2; maybe TRBD1 (6 bases). The CDR3 has 15 residues. CDR1 is MGHRA and CDR2 is YSYEKL in the germline V gene. Trimming removed 4 bases at V and 5 bases at J, with 17 bases between. This CDR3 is CASSPQADSLYGYTF. CDR3 bases: TGCGCCAGCAGCCCCCAAGCGGACAGCCTATATGGCTACACCTTC.

The rearrangement joins TRBV19 to TRBJ1-5; D gene ambiguous. V was cut by 5 bases and J by 1 base, with 18 bases left in between. There are 17 residues in the CDR3. Germline loops: CDR1 LNHDA, CDR2 SQIVND (reference sequence). The CDR3 loop reads CASSPSGGRPSNQPQHF. For the CDR3, the DNA is TGTGCCAGTAGTCCCTCGGGAGGCCGACCAAGCAATCAGCCCCAGCATTTT.

V usage is TRBV13 and J usage is TRBJ1-1; D is undetermined. V lost 6 bases and J 5 bases, leaving 7 bases between the germline ends. The CDR3 spans 11 residues. Germline CDR1 reads PRHDT; CDR2 reads FYEKMQ (reference sequence). The CDR3 DNA reads TGTGCCAGCAGTTTACAGACTGAAGCTTTCTTT. The encoded protein is CASSLQTEAFF.

This clone was counted once. The rearrangement links TRBV6-5 to TRBJ1-1; the match to TRBD1 covers 7 bases. The CDR3 is 14 amino acids. V gave up 3 bases and J gave up 3 bases; unmatched junction bases: 4. CDR1 is MNHEY, CDR2 SVGAGI, per germline. The CDR3 spells CASSYRGRDTEAFF. In DNA, the CDR3 is TGTGCCAGCAGTTATAGGGGGCGGGACACTGAAGCTTTCTTT.

This clone showed up just once. The chain uses TRBV24-1 and TRBJ1-2; D gene ambiguous. V was pared by 3 bases and J by 5 bases, with 3 bases between. Germline CDR1 KGHDR, CDR2 SFDVKD. The CDR3 runs to 11 residues. The CDR3 protein is CATSDAYGYTF. The CDR3 region has the DNA TGTGCCACCAGTGATGCGTATGGCTACACCTTC.

This clone was found once. The V call is TRBV5-8, the J call TRBJ2-4, with D possibly TRBD2 on 5 matching bases. V lost 1 base and J lost 3, with 8 bases in between. Germline CDR1 and CDR2: SGHTS and YDEGEE. There are 14 residues in the CDR3. The DNA of the CDR3 is TGTGCCAGCAGCTTGAGAGGAGGCAAAAACATTCAGTACTTC. Translating it yields CASSLRGGKNIQYF. The complete variable domain, with remaining parts taken from reference TRBV5-8 and TRBJ2-4, reads EAGVTQSPTHLIKTRGQQATLRCSPISGHTSVYWYQQALGLGLQFLLWYDEGEERNRGNFPPRFSGRQFPNYSSELNVNALELEDSALYLCASSLRGGKNIQYFGAGTRLSVL.

The rearrangement joins TRBV13 to TRBJ1-3; no reliable D call. CDR3 length: 17 residues. The V and J ends lost 6 bases and 5 bases respectively, with 23 bases between them. Germline CDR1 and CDR2: PRHDT and FYEKMQ (reference sequence). The CDR3 sequence: CASSGSASGLVRNTIYF. The DNA of the CDR3 is TGTGCCAGCAGTGGTTCCGCTTCCGGGTTAGTCCGAAACACCATATATTTT.

This chain links TRBV10-3 with TRBJ2-1, with 13 bases fitting TRBD2. CDR1 ENHRY and CDR2 SYGVKD come from the germline V gene. Unmatched junction bases numbered 5, after V lost 0 bases and J lost 6 bases. This CDR3 contains 17 residues. The CDR3 sequence: CAISESITSGGGNEQFF. The CDR3 DNA follows: TGTGCCATCAGTGAGTCCATAACTAGCGGGGGGGGCAATGAGCAGTTCTTC.